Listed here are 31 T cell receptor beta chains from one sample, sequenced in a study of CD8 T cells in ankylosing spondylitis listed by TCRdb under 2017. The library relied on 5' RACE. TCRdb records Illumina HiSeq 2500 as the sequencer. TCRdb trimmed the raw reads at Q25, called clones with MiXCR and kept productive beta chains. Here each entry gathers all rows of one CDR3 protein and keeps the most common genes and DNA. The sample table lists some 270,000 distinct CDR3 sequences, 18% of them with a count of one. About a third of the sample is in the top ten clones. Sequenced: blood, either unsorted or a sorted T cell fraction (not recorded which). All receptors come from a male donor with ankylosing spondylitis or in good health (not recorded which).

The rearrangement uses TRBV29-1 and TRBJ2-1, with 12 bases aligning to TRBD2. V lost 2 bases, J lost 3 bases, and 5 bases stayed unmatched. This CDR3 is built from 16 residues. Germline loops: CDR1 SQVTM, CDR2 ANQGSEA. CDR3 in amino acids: CSVEMTSGRFYNEQFF. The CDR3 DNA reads TGCAGCGTTGAAATGACTAGCGGGAGATTCTACAATGAGCAGTTCTTC.

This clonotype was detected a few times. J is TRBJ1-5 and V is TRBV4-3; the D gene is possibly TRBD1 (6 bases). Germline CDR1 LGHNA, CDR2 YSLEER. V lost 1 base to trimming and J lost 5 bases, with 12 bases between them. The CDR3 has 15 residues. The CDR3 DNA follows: TGCGCCAGCAGCCAAGGTGGGGGGCGCGATCAGCCCCAGCATTTT. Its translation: CASSQGGGRDQPQHF.

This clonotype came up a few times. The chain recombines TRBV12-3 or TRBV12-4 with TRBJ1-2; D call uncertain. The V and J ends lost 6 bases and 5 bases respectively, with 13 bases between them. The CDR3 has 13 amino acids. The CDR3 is CASRDRGIYGYTF. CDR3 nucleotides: TGTGCCAGCAGGGACCGTGGAATTTATGGCTACACCTTC.

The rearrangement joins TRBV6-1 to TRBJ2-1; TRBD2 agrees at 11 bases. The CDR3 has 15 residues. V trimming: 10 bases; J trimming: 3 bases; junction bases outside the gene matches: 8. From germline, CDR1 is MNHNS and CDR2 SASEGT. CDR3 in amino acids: CATRIGTSGYNEQFF. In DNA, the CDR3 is TGTGCCACCCGGATTGGGACTAGCGGCTACAATGAGCAGTTCTTC.

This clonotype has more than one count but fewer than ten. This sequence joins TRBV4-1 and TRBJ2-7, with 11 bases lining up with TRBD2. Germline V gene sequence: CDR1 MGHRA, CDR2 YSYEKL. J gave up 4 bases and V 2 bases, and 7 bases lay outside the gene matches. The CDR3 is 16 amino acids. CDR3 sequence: CASSQNIAGGRYEQYF. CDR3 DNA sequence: TGCGCCAGCAGCCAAAACATAGCGGGAGGGCGGTACGAGCAGTACTTC.

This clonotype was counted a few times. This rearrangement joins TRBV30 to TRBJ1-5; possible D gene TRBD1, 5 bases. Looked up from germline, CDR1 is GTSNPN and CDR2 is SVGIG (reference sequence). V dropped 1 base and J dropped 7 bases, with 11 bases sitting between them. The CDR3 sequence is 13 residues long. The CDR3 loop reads CAWSGGEGQPQHF. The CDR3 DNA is TGTGCCTGGAGTGGAGGGGAAGGGCAGCCCCAGCATTTT.

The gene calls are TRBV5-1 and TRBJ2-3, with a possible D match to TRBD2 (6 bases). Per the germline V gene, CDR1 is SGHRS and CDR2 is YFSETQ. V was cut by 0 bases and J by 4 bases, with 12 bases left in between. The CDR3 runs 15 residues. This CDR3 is CASSLDRERPDTQYF. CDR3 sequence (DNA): TGCGCCAGCAGCTTGGATCGGGAGCGGCCAGATACGCAGTATTTT.

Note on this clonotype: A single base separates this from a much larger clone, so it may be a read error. DNA of the CDR3: TGCGCCAGCAGCCCGGAACGCGGCAATGAGCAGTTCTTC. Protein product: CASSPERGNEQFF. The chain is built from TRBV5-1 and TRBJ2-1; D is ambiguous. This CDR3 has 13 amino acids. V lost 4 bases, J lost 6 bases, and 11 bases lay in between. Germline V gene sequence: CDR1 SGHRS, CDR2 YFSETQ.

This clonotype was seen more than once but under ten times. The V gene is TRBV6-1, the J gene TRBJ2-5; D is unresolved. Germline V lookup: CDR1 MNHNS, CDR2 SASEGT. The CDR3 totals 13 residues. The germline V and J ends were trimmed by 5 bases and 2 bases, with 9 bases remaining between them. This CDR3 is CASSPFQQETQYF. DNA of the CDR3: TGTGCCAGCAGTCCATTTCAGCAAGAGACCCAGTACTTC.

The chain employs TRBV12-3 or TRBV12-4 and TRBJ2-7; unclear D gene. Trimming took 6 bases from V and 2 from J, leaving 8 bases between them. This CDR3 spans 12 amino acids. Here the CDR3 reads CASSPAPYEQYF. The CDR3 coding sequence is TGTGCCAGCAGCCCGGCCCCCTACGAGCAGTACTTC.

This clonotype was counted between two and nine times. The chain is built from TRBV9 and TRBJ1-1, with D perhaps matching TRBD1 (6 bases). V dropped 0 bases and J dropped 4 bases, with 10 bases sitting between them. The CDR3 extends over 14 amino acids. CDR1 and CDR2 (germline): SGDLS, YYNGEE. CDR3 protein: CASSVAGGGTEAFF. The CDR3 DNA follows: TGTGCCAGCAGCGTAGCGGGAGGGGGCACTGAAGCTTTCTTT. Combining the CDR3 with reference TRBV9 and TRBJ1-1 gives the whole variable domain DSGVTQTPKHLITATGQRVTLRCSPRSGDLSVYWYQQSLDQGLQFLIQYYNGEERAKGNILERFSAQQFPDLHSELNLSSLELGDSALYFCASSVAGGGTEAFFGQGTRLTVV.

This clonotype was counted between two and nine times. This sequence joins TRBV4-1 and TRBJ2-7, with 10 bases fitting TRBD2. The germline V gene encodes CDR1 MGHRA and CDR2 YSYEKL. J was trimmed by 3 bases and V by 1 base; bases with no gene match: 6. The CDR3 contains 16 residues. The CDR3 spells CASSQGPSGGIYEQYF. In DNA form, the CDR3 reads TGCGCCAGCAGCCAAGGACCTAGCGGGGGAATCTACGAGCAGTACTTC.

The CDR3: CASSLFRDSNQPQHF. CDR3 nucleotide sequence: TGTGCCAGCAGTTTATTCCGGGACAGTAATCAGCCCCAGCATTTT. The gene calls are TRBV12-3 or TRBV12-4 and TRBJ1-5; 7 positions agree with TRBD1. The CDR3 contains 15 residues. The V gene end was trimmed by 2 bases and the J gene end by 4 bases; junction bases not matched to a gene: 5.

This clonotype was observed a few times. The CDR3 bases are TGTGCCAGCAGCCGAAGAGAGGGTCTGGACACTGAAGCTTTCTTT. Protein sequence: CASSRREGLDTEAFF. V and J are TRBV7-3 and TRBJ1-1, with D unclear. The CDR3 is 15 residues long. CDR1 SGHTA and CDR2 FQGTGA come from the germline V gene. V was cut by 5 bases and J by 3 bases, with 16 bases left in between.

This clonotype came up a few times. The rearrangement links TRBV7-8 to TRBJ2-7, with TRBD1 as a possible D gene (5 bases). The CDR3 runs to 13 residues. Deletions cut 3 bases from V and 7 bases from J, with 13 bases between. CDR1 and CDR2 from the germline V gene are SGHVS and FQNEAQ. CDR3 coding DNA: TGTGCCAGCAGCTTCTACAAAGGGGAAGAGCAGTACTTC. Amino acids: CASSFYKGEEQYF.

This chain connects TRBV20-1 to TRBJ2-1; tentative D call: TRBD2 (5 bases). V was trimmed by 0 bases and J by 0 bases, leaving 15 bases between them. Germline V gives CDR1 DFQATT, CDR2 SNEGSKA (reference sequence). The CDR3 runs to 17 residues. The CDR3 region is CSARDGNSASSYNEQFF. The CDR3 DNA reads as TGCAGTGCTAGAGATGGTAATAGCGCGAGCTCCTACAATGAGCAGTTCTTC.

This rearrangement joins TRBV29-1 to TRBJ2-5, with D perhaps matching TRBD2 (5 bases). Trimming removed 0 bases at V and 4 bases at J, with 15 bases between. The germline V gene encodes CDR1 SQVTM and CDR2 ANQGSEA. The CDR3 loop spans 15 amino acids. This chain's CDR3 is CSVEDLPGEPETQYF. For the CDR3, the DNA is TGCAGCGTTGAAGACCTCCCCGGGGAACCAGAGACCCAGTACTTC.

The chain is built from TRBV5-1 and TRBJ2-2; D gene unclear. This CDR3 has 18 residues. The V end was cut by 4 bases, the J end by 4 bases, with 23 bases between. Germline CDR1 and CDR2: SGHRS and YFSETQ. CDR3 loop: CASSPGSQSAWGTGELFF. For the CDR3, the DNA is TGCGCCAGCAGCCCCGGGTCACAGTCAGCTTGGGGCACCGGGGAGCTGTTTTTT.

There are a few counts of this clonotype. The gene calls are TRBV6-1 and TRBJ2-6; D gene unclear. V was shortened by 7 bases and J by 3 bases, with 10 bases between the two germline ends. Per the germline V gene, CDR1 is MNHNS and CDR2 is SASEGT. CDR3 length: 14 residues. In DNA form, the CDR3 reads TGTGCCAGCACTCCCTACAGTGGGGCCAACGTCCTGACTTTC. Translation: CASTPYSGANVLTF.

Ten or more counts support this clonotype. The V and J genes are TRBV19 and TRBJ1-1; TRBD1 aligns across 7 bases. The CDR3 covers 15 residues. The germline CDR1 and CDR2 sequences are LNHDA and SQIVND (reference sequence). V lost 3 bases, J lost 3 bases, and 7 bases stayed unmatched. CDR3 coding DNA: TGTGCCAGTAGTATGGGACAGTGGGGATACACTGAAGCTTTCTTT. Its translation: CASSMGQWGYTEAFF.

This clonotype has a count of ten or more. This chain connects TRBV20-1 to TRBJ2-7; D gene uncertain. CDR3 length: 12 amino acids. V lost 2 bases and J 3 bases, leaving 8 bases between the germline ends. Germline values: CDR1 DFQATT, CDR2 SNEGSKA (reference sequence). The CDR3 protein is CSARSASYEQYF. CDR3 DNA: TGCAGTGCTAGATCGGCAAGCTACGAGCAGTACTTC.

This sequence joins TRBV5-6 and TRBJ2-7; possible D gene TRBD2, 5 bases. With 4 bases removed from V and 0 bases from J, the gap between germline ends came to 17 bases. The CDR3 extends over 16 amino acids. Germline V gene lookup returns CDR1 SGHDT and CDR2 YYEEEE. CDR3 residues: CASSVRVGSFSYEQYF. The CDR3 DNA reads TGTGCCAGCAGCGTGCGGGTCGGCAGCTTCTCCTACGAGCAGTACTTC.

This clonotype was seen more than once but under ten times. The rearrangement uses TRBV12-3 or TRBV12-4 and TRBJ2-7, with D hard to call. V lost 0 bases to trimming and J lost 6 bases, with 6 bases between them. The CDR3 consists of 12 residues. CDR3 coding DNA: TGTGCCAGCAGTTTAGCGAGGTTCGAGCAGTACTTC. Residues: CASSLARFEQYF.

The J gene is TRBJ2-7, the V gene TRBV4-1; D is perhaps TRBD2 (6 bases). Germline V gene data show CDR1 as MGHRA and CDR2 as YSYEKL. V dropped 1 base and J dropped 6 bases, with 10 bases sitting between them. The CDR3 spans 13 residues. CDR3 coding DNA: TGCGCCAGCAGCCAAGCGGAGGGCTTCGAGCAGTACTTC. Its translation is CASSQAEGFEQYF.

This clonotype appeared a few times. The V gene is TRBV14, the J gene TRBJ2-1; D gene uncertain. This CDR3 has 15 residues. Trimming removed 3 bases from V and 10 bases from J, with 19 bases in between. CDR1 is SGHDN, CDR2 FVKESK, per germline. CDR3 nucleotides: TGTGCCAGCAGCCAGAACTACGGATCCCAGGTGGAGCAGTTCTTC. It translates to CASSQNYGSQVEQFF.

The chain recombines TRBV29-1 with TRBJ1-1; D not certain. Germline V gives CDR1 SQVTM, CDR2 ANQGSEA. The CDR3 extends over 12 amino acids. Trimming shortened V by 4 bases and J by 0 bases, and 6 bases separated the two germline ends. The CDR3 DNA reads TGCAGCGTTGTGGCTCTGAACACTGAAGCTTTCTTT. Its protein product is CSVVALNTEAFF.

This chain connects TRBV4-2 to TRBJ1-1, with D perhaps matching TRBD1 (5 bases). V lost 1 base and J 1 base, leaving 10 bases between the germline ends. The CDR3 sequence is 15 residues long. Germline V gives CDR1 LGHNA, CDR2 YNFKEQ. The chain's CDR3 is CASSQASTENTEAFF. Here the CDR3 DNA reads TGTGCCAGCAGCCAAGCCTCGACAGAGAACACTGAAGCTTTCTTT.

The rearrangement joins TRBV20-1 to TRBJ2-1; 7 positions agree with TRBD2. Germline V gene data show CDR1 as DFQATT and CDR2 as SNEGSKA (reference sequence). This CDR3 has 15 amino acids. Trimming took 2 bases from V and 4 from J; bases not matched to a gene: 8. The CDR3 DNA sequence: TGCAGTGCTAGATCCCTTCAGCGGGGTTACAATGAGCAGTTCTTC. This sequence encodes CSARSLQRGYNEQFF.

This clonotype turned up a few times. CDR3: CASSPYQGSYEQYF. CDR3 in DNA: TGCGCCAGCAGCCCATACCAGGGCTCCTACGAGCAGTACTTC. V gene TRBV4-3 combines with J gene TRBJ2-7; D may be TRBD1 (5 bases). The CDR3 length is 14 residues. Trimming stripped 4 bases from V and 0 bases from J, with 10 bases between. Germline-derived CDR1 and CDR2 are LGHNA and YSLEER.

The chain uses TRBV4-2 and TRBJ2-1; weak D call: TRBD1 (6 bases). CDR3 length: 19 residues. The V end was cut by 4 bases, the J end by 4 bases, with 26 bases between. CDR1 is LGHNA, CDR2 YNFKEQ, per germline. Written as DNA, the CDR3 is TGTGCCAGCAGCCCTACTCCGGTGGGGGCGCGTGGGTTATACAATGAGCAGTTCTTC. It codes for CASSPTPVGARGLYNEQFF.

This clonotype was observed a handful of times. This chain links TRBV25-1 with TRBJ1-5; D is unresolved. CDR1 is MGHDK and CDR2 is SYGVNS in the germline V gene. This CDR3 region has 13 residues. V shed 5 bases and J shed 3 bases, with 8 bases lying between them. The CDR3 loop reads CASSIGPNQPQHF. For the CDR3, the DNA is TGTGCCAGCAGTATAGGGCCCAATCAGCCCCAGCATTTT.